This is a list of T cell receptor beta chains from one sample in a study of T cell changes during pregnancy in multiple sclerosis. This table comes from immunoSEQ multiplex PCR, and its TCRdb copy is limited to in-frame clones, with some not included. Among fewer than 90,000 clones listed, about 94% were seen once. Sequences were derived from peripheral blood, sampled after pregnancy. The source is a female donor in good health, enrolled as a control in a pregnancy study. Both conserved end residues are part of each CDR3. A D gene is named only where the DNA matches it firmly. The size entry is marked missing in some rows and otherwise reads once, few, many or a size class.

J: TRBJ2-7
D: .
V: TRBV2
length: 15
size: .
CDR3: CASSPQARIYYEQYF
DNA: TGTGCCAGCAGTCCCCAGGCCAGGATATACTACGAGCAGTACTTC

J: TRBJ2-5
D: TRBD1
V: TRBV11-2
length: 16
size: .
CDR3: CASSKGQNPNQETQYF
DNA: TGTGCCAGCAGCAAGGGACAGAACCCAAACCAAGAGACCCAGTACTTC

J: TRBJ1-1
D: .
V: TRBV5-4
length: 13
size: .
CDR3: CASSGGQNTEAFF
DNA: TGTGCCAGCAGCGGGGGACAGAACACTGAAGCTTTCTTT

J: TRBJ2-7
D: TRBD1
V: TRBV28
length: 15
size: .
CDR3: CASSQTTGRRIEQYF
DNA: TGTGCCAGCAGTCAAACGACAGGGCGTCGGATCGAGCAGTACTTC

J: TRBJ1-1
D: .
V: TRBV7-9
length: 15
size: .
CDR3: CASSLFTGANTEAFF
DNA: TGTGCCAGCAGCCTCTTCACAGGAGCTAACACTGAAGCTTTCTTT

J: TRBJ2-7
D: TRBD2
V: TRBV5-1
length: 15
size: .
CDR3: CASSLALGLAGEQYF
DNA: TGCGCCAGCAGCTTGGCCTTGGGACTAGCGGGAGAGCAGTACTTC

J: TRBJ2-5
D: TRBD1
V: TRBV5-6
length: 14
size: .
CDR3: CASSFQGVPETQYF
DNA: TGTGCCAGCAGCTTTCAGGGGGTCCCAGAGACCCAGTACTTC

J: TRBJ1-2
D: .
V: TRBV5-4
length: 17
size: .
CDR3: CASSLAGGGPANYGYTF
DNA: TGTGCCAGCAGCTTGGCCGGCGGGGGACCAGCTAACTATGGCTACACCTTC

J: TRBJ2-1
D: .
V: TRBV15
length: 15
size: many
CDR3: CATSRALDSVNEQFF
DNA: TGTGCCACCAGCAGGGCCCTGGACAGTGTCAATGAGCAGTTCTTC

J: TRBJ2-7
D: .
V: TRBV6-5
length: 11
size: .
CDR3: CASSSLYEQYF
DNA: TGTGCCAGCAGTTCCCTCTACGAGCAGTACTTC

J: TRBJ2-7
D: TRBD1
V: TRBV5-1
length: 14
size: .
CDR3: CASAAGTGGAEQYF
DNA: TGCGCCAGCGCTGCCGGGACAGGGGGCGCCGAGCAGTACTTC

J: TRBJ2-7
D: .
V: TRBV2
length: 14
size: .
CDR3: CASSAPRGSSEQYF
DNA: TGTGCCAGCAGTGCTCCCCGGGGTTCCAGCGAGCAGTACTTC